The entry below gives a single T cell receptor beta chain sequence along with its context. The sample is drawn from a study of blood T cell repertoires in COVID-19. Turning to the study itself: Samples taken during acute and convalescent COVID-19 were collected in the United States, Italy and Spain.

As handled by the study authors: Scientists estimated how many nucleated cells there were by amplifying reference gene primers. Using immunoSEQ multiplex PCR, the repertoire was profiled, and TCRdb retains in-frame clones only, with some absent. That table furnishes V, J and clone size, whereas the DNA furnished D and trimming. The profile shows under 300,000 clones, roughly nine tenths of them singletons. The V and J ends lost 1 base and 5 bases respectively, with 15 bases between them. The CDR3 has 15 amino acids. Germline CDR1 is SGHNT and CDR2 is YYREEE (reference sequence). Material for sequencing was peripheral blood. V is TRBV5-4 and J is TRBJ1-2; D perhaps matches TRBD1 (6 bases). This clonotype originated in a woman aged 40 to 50 who had recovered from COVID-19. The CDR3 DNA is TGTGCCAGCAGCTTGCCCCGGACAGAGAATTATGGCTACACCTTC. Translated: CASSLPRTENYGYTF.